The 7 T cell receptor beta chains below were found in one sample sequenced in a study of cytomegalovirus exposure and HLA in healthy donors. PCR amplification relied on 60 Vbeta primers (plus 13 Jbeta primers). Assay: immunoSEQ multiplex PCR; the TCRdb copy retains only in-frame clones and omits some. The sample holds tens of thousands of clones. Sequencing used PBMCs. The receptors derive from a female donor in good health and CMV-seropositive.

V usage is TRBV4-3 and J usage is TRBJ2-3; 7 positions match TRBD1. The CDR3 has 14 amino acids. V was clipped by 4 bases and J by 1 base; unmatched bases: 2. Germline V lookup: CDR1 LGHNA, CDR2 YSLEER. The CDR3 region is CASSLTGGTDTQYF. The CDR3 region has the DNA TGCGCCAGCAGCCTTACAGGGGGCACAGATACGCAGTATTTT.

The rearrangement uses TRBV9 and TRBJ1-1; tentative D call: TRBD1 (5 bases). The V gene lost 0 bases and the J gene lost 5 bases, with 11 bases spanning the gap. The CDR3 is 14 residues long. Germline CDR1 SGDLS, CDR2 YYNGEE. The CDR3 spells CASSVAGFSTEAFF. CDR3 DNA sequence: TGTGCCAGCAGCGTAGCAGGGTTCAGTACTGAAGCTTTCTTT.

CDR3 coding DNA: TGTGCCAGCAGTTACTCGAGAGGCAACTCTGGAAACACCATATATTTT. Residues: CASSYSRGNSGNTIYF. The chain combines TRBV6-5 with TRBJ1-3; D gene unclear. The V end lost 0 bases, the J end lost 0 bases, and 9 bases lay between the germline ends. From germline, CDR1 is MNHEY and CDR2 SVGAGI. There are 16 residues in the CDR3.

About this clone itself: Mismatch with germline at one junction end may stem from a read error. The chain is built from TRBV18 and TRBJ2-5, with a weak D call TRBD1 (5 bases). This CDR3 spans 12 amino acids. Per the germline V gene, CDR1 is KGHSH and CDR2 is LQKENI. The CDR3 reads CASSDSAENQYF. In DNA, the CDR3 is TGTGCCAGCTCCGACAGTGCGGAGAACCAGTACTTC.

The chain combines TRBV19 with TRBJ2-1, with 10 bases aligning to TRBD2. The J segment lost 7 bases and the V segment lost 1 base, leaving 7 bases of the junction unmatched. This CDR3 has 16 amino acids. Germline lookup yields CDR1 LNHDA and CDR2 SQIVND (reference sequence). Here the CDR3 DNA reads TGTGCCAGTAGTATAGTGGGGCTAGCGGGGGATAATGAGCAGTTCTTC. It translates to CASSIVGLAGDNEQFF.

The genes are TRBV7-2 and TRBJ2-7, with D tentatively TRBD1 (6 bases). The CDR3 sequence is 15 residues long. V lost 4 bases to trimming and J lost 3 bases, with 16 bases between them. Per the germline V gene, CDR1 is SGHTA and CDR2 is FQGNSA. The CDR3 DNA is TGTGCCAGCAGCTACAGGGAAGGTGGGGTCTACGAGCAGTACTTC. This encodes CASSYREGGVYEQYF.

The V call is TRBV19, the J call TRBJ2-1, with 9 bases that match TRBD2. Losses at the gene ends were 3 bases for V and 2 bases for J; bases not matched to a gene: 8. The CDR3 spans 17 residues. CDR1 is LNHDA and CDR2 is SQIVND in the germline V gene (reference sequence). The CDR3 nucleotides read TGTGCCAGTAGTATCATAGCGGGAGAGGGGACCTACAATGAGCAGTTCTTC. It translates to CASSIIAGEGTYNEQFF.